The clone carrying this T cell receptor (beta chain) appeared a few times. No antigen is known for it. This record belongs to a study of T cell responses to AZD1222 COVID-19 vaccine. Broader study findings: Baseline seropositivity characterized only six AZD1222 recipients. Among spike-specific TCRs, nearly half reportedly target unmutated variant regions.

Trimming took 0 bases from V and 9 from J, leaving 9 bases between them. This CDR3 comprises 14 residues. The V gene's germline CDR1 is MRHNA and CDR2 SNTAGT. Data came from immunoSEQ multiplex PCR; TCRdb stores just in-frame clones and leaves some out. The data hold about 130,000 clones, with more than 80% observed a single time. Source: peripheral blood, taken on day 0 of AZD1222 vaccination. The TCR sequence derives from an adult in good health. The V call is TRBV6-4, the J call TRBJ1-6; D perhaps matches TRBD1 (6 bases). Here the CDR3 reads CASSDSIGGSPLHF. The CDR3, as DNA: TGTGCCAGCAGTGACTCGATAGGGGGTTCACCCCTCCACTTT.